This T cell receptor (beta chain) was captured by sequencing in a study of Ad26.COV2.S vaccination and SARS-CoV-2 variants. Study-level information: Donor participated within the Ad26.COV2.S arm of the COV1001 trial. Ad26.COV2.S was injected intramuscularly once or twice, 56 days apart.

The repertoire was sequenced with immunoSEQ multiplex PCR; TCRdb's copy has only in-frame clones and lacks some. The sample includes around 450,000 clones, 89% of them seen just once. Study results and caveats: The TCR-based breadth and depth measures might underestimate overall T cell responses.

For this clone: Its target is unknown.

Specified treatment: roughly 20 received Ad26.COV2.S at low or high dose, single or two shots; roughly 5 received placebo; per-sample allocation not given. Day 63 following the first vaccine or placebo injection was when the samples were taken. It was an adult aged 18-55 years in Boston who was the donor. V was shortened by 3 bases and J by 3 bases, with 11 bases between the two germline ends. This CDR3 is 14 amino acids long. The germline V gene encodes CDR1 MDHEN and CDR2 SYDVKM. The V gene is TRBV28, the J gene TRBJ1-2; D call uncertain. Sequenced here: peripheral blood, sampled in a trial of Ad26.COV2.S vaccine versus placebo. This sequence was found in a person aged 18-65 years who received the Ad26.COV2.S COVID-19 vaccine or a placebo. The CDR3 nucleotides read TGTGCCAGCAGTTTGACCCGAGCGGACTATGGCTACACCTTC. This encodes CASSLTRADYGYTF.